This T cell receptor (beta chain) was sequenced for a study of cytomegalovirus exposure and HLA in healthy donors. General observations from the study: A list of 150 to 200 TCR beta chains associated with cytomegalovirus was given.

TCRdb's copy holds only in-frame clones and misses some; the assay was immunoSEQ multiplex PCR. This table has hundreds of thousands of clones, 86% appearing once. In regard to this clone: What it binds is not known.

Sequenced: PBMCs. The source is a woman aged 18-29 years in good health and CMV-seronegative.

The CDR3 loop reads CASSFKRGGGSYEQYF. DNA of the CDR3: TGTGCCAGCAGCTTCAAGCGGGGTGGAGGGTCCTACGAGCAGTACTTC. The chain employs TRBV28 and TRBJ2-7, with 7 bases fitting TRBD2. The CDR3 has 16 residues. Germline V lookup: CDR1 MDHEN, CDR2 SYDVKM. Germline trimming cut 6 bases from V and 1 base from J; bases unmatched to any gene: 12.